Sequencing of this TCR beta chain was carried out in a study of blood T cell repertoires in COVID-19. Looking at the study overall: Samples representing acute and convalescent COVID-19 were sourced from the United States, Italy and Spain.

Here immunoSEQ multiplex PCR was the method, and the copy in TCRdb shows in-frame clones only, minus some. The table includes 60,000 to 70,000 clones, 80% to 85% detected once. With V trimmed by 5 bases and J by 7 bases, 6 bases remained unmatched. Germline V gives CDR1 MNHEY, CDR2 SVGEGT. The CDR3 is 15 residues long. The chain links TRBV6-2 or TRBV6-3 to TRBJ1-5; 12 bases align to TRBD1. Sequenced material: peripheral blood. This TCR derives from a human donor in a cohort sampled during active COVID-19. The CDR3 loop reads CASSPGTGGLQPQHF. The CDR3 nucleotides are TGTGCCAGCAGTCCAGGGACAGGGGGCTTGCAGCCCCAGCATTTT.